This T cell receptor beta chain was profiled in a study of blood T cells in healthy people across ages. Drawn from each donor were ten milliliters of peripheral blood. Using a J-beta primer mix together with a sample-barcoded 5' primer, a second PCR was run for about 6 to 11 cycles. TCRdb re-called the 5' RACE reads with MiXCR, one entry per CDR3 protein. The sample has about 800,000 distinct CDR3 sequences; 20% to 30% are singletons. V lost 4 bases and J 3 bases, leaving 25 bases between the germline ends. This CDR3 region has 19 residues. This clonotype has a handful of counts. These records were also assigned to another study, of T cells of mothers and their children.

Sequenced: blood. This TCR was sampled from a boy aged 5-17 years in good health. The chain uses TRBV23-1 and TRBJ1-3; D is possibly TRBD1 (5 bases). TRBV23-1 is treated as an ORF (open reading frame) with a function not yet certain. In DNA form, the CDR3 reads TGCGCCAGCAGTCGCGGAGGGGACCTAATAGTCGCGGATGGAAACACCATATATTTT. Translation: CASSRGGDLIVADGNTIYF.